The entry that follows covers one T cell receptor (beta chain) sequence. The record originates from a study of blood T cell repertoires in COVID-19. Study background: Both acute and convalescent COVID-19 samples were obtained from the United States, Italy and Spain.

V was pared by 3 bases and J by 6 bases, with 11 bases between. The germline V gene has CDR1 MGHDK and CDR2 SYGVNS. The CDR3 runs 13 residues. In the source study's methods: Amplification with reference gene primers provided the estimates of nucleated cell counts. Libraries were prepared by immunoSEQ multiplex PCR; TCRdb keeps only in-frame clonotypes and omits some of them. Clone size and the V and J calls come from that table; the DNA yielded D and trimming. The sample yields 150,000 to 200,000 clones, about 82% seen once. The clonotype originates from a woman in her thirties who had recovered from COVID-19. This chain joins TRBV25-1 and TRBJ1-2, with D maybe TRBD1 (6 bases). The specimen sequenced was PBMCs or T cells enriched from blood (not recorded which). CDR3 in DNA: TGTGCCAGCAGTGACGGGGCAGGGGATGGCTACACCTTC. Encoded protein: CASSDGAGDGYTF.